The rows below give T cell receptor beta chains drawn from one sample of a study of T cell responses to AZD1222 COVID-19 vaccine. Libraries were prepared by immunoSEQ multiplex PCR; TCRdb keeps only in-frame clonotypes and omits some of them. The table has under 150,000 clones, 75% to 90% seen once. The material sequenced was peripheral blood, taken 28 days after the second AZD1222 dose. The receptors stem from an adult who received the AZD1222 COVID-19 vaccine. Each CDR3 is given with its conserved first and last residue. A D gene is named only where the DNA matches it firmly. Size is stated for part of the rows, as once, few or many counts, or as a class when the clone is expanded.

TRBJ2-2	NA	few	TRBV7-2	TGTGCCAGCAGCTTAACCGGCACAGTCACCGGGGAGCTGTTTTTT	CASSLTGTVTGELFF
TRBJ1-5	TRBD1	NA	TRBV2	TGTGCCAGCAGGGCGGACAGGGATAGCAATCAGCCCCAGCATTTT	CASRADRDSNQPQHF
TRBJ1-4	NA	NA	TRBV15	TGTGCCACCAGCAGAGATGGAGGTGGGGGAACTAATGAAAAACTGTTTTTT	CATSRDGGGGTNEKLFF
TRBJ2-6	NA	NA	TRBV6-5	TGTGCCAGCAGCCCGGGGGCCGCAGGGGCCAACGTCCTGACTTTC	CASSPGAAGANVLTF
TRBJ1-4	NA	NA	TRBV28	TGTGCCAGCACCGGCGGTGCGAATGAAAAACTGTTTTTT	CASTGGANEKLFF
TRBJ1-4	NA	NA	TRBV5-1	TGCGCCAGCAGCTCGGGACGTCAACAGTCAACTAATGAAAAACTGTTTTTT	CASSSGRQQSTNEKLFF
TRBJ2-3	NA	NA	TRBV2	TGTGCCAGCAGGTCAGATGATACGCAGTATTTT	CASRSDDTQYF
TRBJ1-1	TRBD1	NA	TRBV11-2	TGTGCCAGCAGCAACGACAGGGGATGGGACACTGAAGCTTTCTTT	CASSNDRGWDTEAFF
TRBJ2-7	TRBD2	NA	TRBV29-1	TGCAGCGTCGGTCCTTCTAGCGGGAGAATAACCCGCGGGTACTACGAGCAGTACTTC	CSVGPSSGRITRGYYEQYF
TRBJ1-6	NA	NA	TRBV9	TGTGCCAGCAGCCCACGTCGGGGGACGAATAATTCACCCCTCCACTTT	CASSPRRGTNNSPLHF
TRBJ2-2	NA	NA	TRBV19	TGTGCCAGTAGTATGGGGGAGACCGGGGAGCTGTTTTTT	CASSMGETGELFF
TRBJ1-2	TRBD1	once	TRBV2	TGTGCCAGCCATGAGCGGGGACAGGGGGGAAACTATGGCTACACCTTC	CASHERGQGGNYGYTF
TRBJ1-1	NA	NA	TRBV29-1	TGCAGCGTTGATTCCCCCCGCAGGATGGGGACTGAAGCTTTCTTT	CSVDSPRRMGTEAFF
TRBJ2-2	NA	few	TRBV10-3	TGTGCCATCAGTCCGGCTCTAAACACCGGGGAGCTGTTTTTT	CAISPALNTGELFF
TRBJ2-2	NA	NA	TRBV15	TGTGCCACCAGGTGGGCCCGGAACACCGGGGAGCTGTTTTTT	CATRWARNTGELFF
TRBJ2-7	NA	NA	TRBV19	TGTGCCAGTAGTCAGGGCACATCCTACGAGCAGTACTTC	CASSQGTSYEQYF
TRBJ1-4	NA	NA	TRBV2	TGTGCCAGCAGTGAAGCGGGGGGATCTCCGGAAAAACTGTTTTTT	CASSEAGGSPEKLFF